Included here is one T cell receptor (beta chain) sequence, with context. This clonotype has a count of ten or more. Its antigen specificity is not known. Per-nucleotide qualities are absent, and no much larger clonotype sits a single base away. RNA was extracted from bulk unsorted tissue and checked for quality with a NanoDrop ND-1000 and an Agilent 2100. The normal lung samples consisted of distant non-tumor tissue collected more than 3 cm from the tumor edge. Donors were newly diagnosed lung cancer patients admitted for thoracic surgery in China between August and November 2014, without prior chemotherapy. Patients who had received previous radiotherapy or chemotherapy, or who had another concurrent cancer, were excluded from the study. Pieces of surgical tissue measuring roughly 1-2.2 cm3 were kept in RNAlater solution and stored at -80 degrees C until use. Cut back by 2 bases and 3 bases, the V and J ends lie 7 bases apart. CDR1 and CDR2 are read off the germline V gene as SQVTM and ANQGSEA. The CDR3 covers 12 residues, taking in both the cysteine and the phenylalanine. The sequence is cut down to CDR3 DNA, 36 bases in frame from base 1.

The data were taken from a study of tumor and adjacent non-tumor tissue in lung cancer (dated by TCRdb to between 2018 and 2020). Turning to the overall study: Patients with adenocarcinoma (12), squamous cell carcinoma (2) and small cell lung cancer (1) were included in the cohort. In total, sequencing yielded approximately 130,000,000 productive TCRbeta reads, which works out to an average of approximately 4.1 million reads per sample. Around 30 paired specimens, one tumor and one normal lung sample per patient, were profiled by TCRbeta CDR3 sequencing. The roughly 15 enrolled patients, of whom some ten were men and 5 were women, were aged 31 to 76 years and were diagnosed with TNM stage I to III disease. Bulk TCRbeta repertoires were compared between lung tumor tissue and matched distant non-tumor lung tissue obtained from fewer than 16 lung cancer patients. Beyond this particular receptor, the publication reports: Peripheral blood was not sequenced, so blood TCRbeta repertoires in these lung cancer patients were not examined. A significantly larger cumulative share of the repertoire was made up by the top 100 clones in normal lung than in tumor tissue. Only around 15 patients were included in the cohort, and the need for larger samples and more detailed clinical data was noted by the authors. TCR diversity was significantly higher in younger patients, and higher tumor TCR diversity was associated with shorter overall and disease-free survival. Tumor tissue showed significantly higher TCR diversity (inverse Simpson) than normal lung tissue, at about 400 vs 150 (P = 0.0075, Mann-Whitney U test). The methods do not name the sequencing platform or mention unique molecular identifiers.

Library construction relied on multiplex PCR. Sequenced using an Illumina HiSeq 2500. TCRbeta libraries were constructed through three rounds of nested PCR with primers (Table S4) according to protocols modified from ARM-PCR. PCR products of 200-500 bp were gel-excised and purified with the QIAquick gel extraction kit before sequencing. The authors' pipeline ran thus. Trimmomatic was used to clean the reads, FLASH merged the cleaned reads into complete CDR3 sequences, and MiTCR assigned the sequences to V(D)J germline segments. Clonal diversity was computed as the inverse Simpson's index with VDJtools. A read counted as productive if the sequence was in-frame and lacked a premature stop codon. The raw public reads went through TCRdb reprocessing: fastp at Q25, MiXCR clone calling, in-frame beta chains kept. CDR3 protein sequences are deduplicated, and each keeps its most common genes and DNA. The authors' filters were not applied to this entry. The sample table lists over 80,000 distinct CDR3 sequences, more than 80% of them with a count of one. Around 30% of the sample is in the top ten clones.

The sample consisted of distant non-tumor lung tissue. The chain was built from TRBV29-1 and TRBJ1-1, with no confident D gene call. This TCR was sampled from a man aged 55 to 69 with small cell lung cancer. CDR3 loop: CSVEPRDTEAFF. At the DNA level, the sequence is TGCAGCGTTGAACCAAGGGACACTGAAGCTTTCTTT.